What follows are 25 T cell receptor beta chains derived from one specimen sequenced in a study of T cell changes during pregnancy in multiple sclerosis. Here immunoSEQ multiplex PCR was the method, and the copy in TCRdb shows in-frame clones only, minus some. The table includes tens of thousands of clones, around 95% detected once. This sample comprised peripheral blood, obtained in the third trimester of pregnancy. The receptor source for this set is a female donor in good health, enrolled as a control in a pregnancy study.

The chain couples TRBV29-1 to TRBJ1-2; 10 bases fit TRBD1. The V gene's germline CDR1 is SQVTM and CDR2 ANQGSEA. CDR3 length: 13 amino acids. The J segment lost 4 bases and the V segment lost 7 bases, leaving 6 bases of the junction unmatched. CDR3 amino acids: CSARTGGSYGYTF. The CDR3 region has the DNA TGCAGCGCCCGGACAGGGGGTAGCTATGGCTACACCTTC.

For this clone: The same CDR3 is also encoded by other DNA sequences in this sample. V usage is TRBV27 and J usage is TRBJ1-5; no clear D. Germline values: CDR1 MNHEY, CDR2 SMNVEV (reference sequence). The V end was cut by 2 bases, the J end by 0 bases, with 5 bases between. The CDR3 is 14 residues long. The CDR3 region is CASSLAYSNQPQHF. CDR3 nucleotides: TGTGCCAGCAGTTTAGCGTATAGCAATCAGCCCCAGCATTTT.

The genes are TRBV7-9 and TRBJ1-5; D is uncertain. Germline-derived CDR1 and CDR2 are SEHNR and FQNEAQ (reference sequence). The V end lost 6 bases, the J end lost 4 bases, and 16 bases lay between the germline ends. The CDR3 length is 15 residues. The CDR3 is CASREPGKKNQPQHF. CDR3 in DNA: TGTGCCAGCAGGGAACCCGGGAAGAAAAATCAGCCCCAGCATTTT.

J is TRBJ1-1 and V is TRBV27; D gene ambiguous. The CDR3 extends over 13 amino acids. V was cut by 5 bases and J by 3 bases, with 10 bases left in between. The germline gives CDR1 MNHEY, CDR2 SMNVEV (reference sequence). CDR3 sequence (DNA): TGTGCCAGCAGTCCCCCGGGGTACACTGAAGCTTTCTTT. Protein product: CASSPPGYTEAFF.

This clone was observed a single time. The genes are TRBV5-4 and TRBJ2-3; TRBD2 matches 11 bases. V lost 3 bases and J lost 4; bases outside the gene matches: 4. Germline loops: CDR1 SGHNT, CDR2 YYREEE (reference sequence). The CDR3 has 15 amino acids. In DNA form, the CDR3 reads TGTGCCAGCAGCTCGACTAGCGGGGTGGCAGATACGCAGTATTTT. It translates to CASSSTSGVADTQYF.

The rearrangement links TRBV28 to TRBJ1-2, with D unclear. V was cut by 1 base and J by 8 bases, with 14 bases left in between. This CDR3 region has 14 residues. Germline V gene lookup returns CDR1 MDHEN and CDR2 SYDVKM. The CDR3 sequence: CASSLSPTSYGYTF. The CDR3 DNA follows: TGTGCCAGCAGTTTATCCCCCACGTCCTACGGCTACACCTTC.

The chain couples TRBV5-1 to TRBJ1-1; 7 nucleotides agree with TRBD1. The CDR3 length is 13 residues. J lost 8 bases, V lost 4 bases, and 8 bases had no gene match. CDR1 and CDR2 from the germline V gene are SGHRS and YFSETQ. The CDR3 loop reads CASSQPPGQEAFF. CDR3 nucleotides: TGCGCCAGCAGCCAGCCCCCGGGACAGGAAGCTTTCTTT.

The chain combines TRBV19 with TRBJ1-2, with 10 bases that match TRBD1. The CDR3 totals 19 residues. V lost 10 bases and J lost 0; bases outside the gene matches: 20. The V gene's germline CDR1 is LNHDA and CDR2 SQIVND (reference sequence). CDR3 sequence: CATVGGKPGQGTANYGYTF. CDR3 nucleotides: TGTGCCACCGTTGGGGGAAAACCGGGACAGGGGACTGCTAACTATGGCTACACCTTC.

The genes are TRBV5-1 and TRBJ2-5; D is ambiguous. This CDR3 region has 11 residues. Trimming left V 5 bases short and J 9 bases short, with 11 bases between. Germline V gives CDR1 SGHRS, CDR2 YFSETQ. CDR3 nucleotide sequence: TGCGCCAGCAGTCAAGAGGTCGCCCAGTACTTC. This translates into CASSQEVAQYF.

This chain connects TRBV2 to TRBJ2-1; 12 positions match TRBD2. Germline loops: CDR1 SNHLY, CDR2 FYNNEI. The CDR3 loop spans 16 amino acids. V shed 2 bases, J shed 1 base, and the junction held 0 bases outside the gene matches. The CDR3 is CASSETSGRSYNEQFF. Here the CDR3 DNA reads TGTGCCAGCAGTGAAACTAGCGGGAGGTCCTACAATGAGCAGTTCTTC.

The genes are TRBV5-1 and TRBJ2-7; no firm D call. V lost 3 bases to trimming and J lost 6 bases, with 13 bases between them. CDR1 SGHRS and CDR2 YFSETQ come from the germline V gene. The CDR3 is made up of 13 amino acids. The CDR3 bases are TGCGCCAGCAGCTCCGTAAATAGTGGCGAGCAGTACTTC. This sequence encodes CASSSVNSGEQYF. Filled out from reference TRBV5-1 and TRBJ2-7, the complete variable domain reads KAGVTQTPRYLIKTRGQQVTLSCSPISGHRSVSWYQQTPGQGLQFLFEYFSETQRNKGNFPGRFSGRQFSNSRSEMNVSTLELGDSALYLCASSSVNSGEQYFGPGTRLTVT.

This chain links TRBV9 with TRBJ2-1; TRBD1 aligns across 8 bases. The CDR3 has 15 residues. Germline CDR1 SGDLS, CDR2 YYNGEE. Germline trimming cut 7 bases from V and 4 bases from J; bases unmatched to any gene: 10. Written as DNA, the CDR3 is TGTGCCAGCGGCCAGGGGGCCGCCGGATACAATGAGCAGTTCTTC. Its protein is CASGQGAAGYNEQFF.

J is TRBJ1-2 and V is TRBV7-2, with TRBD1 matching over 7 bases. The V gene's germline CDR1 is SGHTA and CDR2 FQGNSA. Trimming at V came to 5 bases and at J to 7 bases, leaving 10 bases not matched to a gene. CDR3 length: 14 amino acids. The CDR3 DNA reads TGTGCCAGCAGCCAGGGGGGCAGGGGAGTTGGCTACACCTTC. Translation gives CASSQGGRGVGYTF.

The chain employs TRBV5-5 and TRBJ2-7; 8 bases match TRBD1. Germline V gene data show CDR1 as SGHKS and CDR2 as YYEKEE (reference sequence). This CDR3 has 15 residues. J gave up 1 base and V 5 bases, and 8 bases lay outside the gene matches. The CDR3 DNA reads as TGTGCCAGCAGAGAGGGACAGGCATCTTCCTACGAGCAGTACTTC. Translating it yields CASREGQASSYEQYF.

The chain is built from TRBV6-5 and TRBJ2-1, with TRBD2 identical over 8 bases. Losses at the gene ends were 5 bases for V and 7 bases for J; bases not matched to a gene: 7. CDR1 MNHEY and CDR2 SVGAGI come from the germline V gene. The CDR3 length is 14 residues. CDR3 protein: CASSTGTRLNEQFF. In DNA form, the CDR3 reads TGTGCCAGCAGTACCGGGACTAGATTAAATGAGCAGTTCTTC.

J is TRBJ2-5 and V is TRBV5-1, with TRBD2 identical over 10 bases. CDR3 size: 15 residues. Unmatched junction bases numbered 6, after V lost 2 bases and J lost 5 bases. The germline CDR1 and CDR2 sequences are SGHRS and YFSETQ. CDR3 DNA sequence: TGCGCCAGCAGCTTAGCTAGCGGGAGATCTGAGACCCAGTACTTC. Translated, it gives CASSLASGRSETQYF.

This chain joins TRBV27 and TRBJ2-7; D might be TRBD1 (6 bases). V lost 2 bases to trimming and J lost 4 bases, with 18 bases between them. The CDR3 covers 16 residues. The germline CDR1 and CDR2 sequences are MNHEY and SMNVEV (reference sequence). CDR3 nucleotides: TGTGCCAGCAGTTTAGCCCTCGGGCGCAGGGGTTACGAGCAGTACTTC. Amino acids: CASSLALGRRGYEQYF.

The CDR3 is CASSEQGTANEKLFF. CDR3 DNA sequence: TGTGCCAGCAGTGAACAGGGCACGGCTAATGAAAAACTGTTTTTT. The rearrangement links TRBV28 to TRBJ1-4; D perhaps matches TRBD1 (6 bases). CDR3 length: 15 amino acids. V lost 5 bases and J 3 bases, leaving 13 bases between the germline ends. Germline V gene lookup returns CDR1 MDHEN and CDR2 SYDVKM.

This clone was detected once. This sequence joins TRBV5-5 and TRBJ1-1; TRBD1 matches 7 bases. Losses at the gene ends were 1 base for V and 4 bases for J; bases not matched to a gene: 7. CDR1 and CDR2 (germline): SGHKS, YYEKEE (reference sequence). The CDR3 runs to 15 residues. The CDR3 reads CASSLMDRQSTEAFF. CDR3 bases: TGTGCCAGCAGCTTGATGGACAGGCAGAGCACTGAAGCTTTCTTT.

The V gene is TRBV6-1, the J gene TRBJ2-7; TRBD1 is a possible D gene (6 bases). The CDR3 is 15 amino acids. V lost 6 bases to trimming and J lost 1 base, with 16 bases between them. Germline loops: CDR1 MNHNS, CDR2 SASEGT. The CDR3 bases are TGTGCCAGCAGGGAAAGGGACAACGGGTCCTACGAGCAGTACTTC. It yields the protein CASRERDNGSYEQYF.

J is TRBJ1-5 and V is TRBV28; a weak D match, TRBD1 (6 bases). Trimming cost V 3 bases and J 7 bases, with 13 bases left between them. Germline V gene sequence: CDR1 MDHEN, CDR2 SYDVKM. This CDR3 region has 14 residues. CDR3 protein: CASSFFRGHQPQHF. The CDR3, as DNA: TGTGCCAGCAGTTTCTTCAGGGGACACCAGCCCCAGCATTTT.

This clone was counted a single time. The chain couples TRBV2 to TRBJ2-2; D may be TRBD1 (5 bases). CDR3 length: 13 amino acids. CDR1 and CDR2 (germline): SNHLY, FYNNEI. V was pared by 6 bases and J by 5 bases, with 10 bases between. CDR3 in amino acids: CASRPRATGELFF. CDR3 nucleotides: TGTGCCAGCAGACCCAGGGCTACCGGGGAGCTGTTTTTT.

V gene TRBV7-9 combines with J gene TRBJ1-3, with 7 bases matching TRBD1. The CDR3 totals 14 residues. Unmatched junction bases numbered 9, after V lost 5 bases and J lost 8 bases. The germline CDR1 and CDR2 sequences are SEHNR and FQNEAQ (reference sequence). CDR3 amino acids: CASSPTGTEDTIYF. The CDR3, as DNA: TGTGCCAGCAGCCCCACCGGGACAGAGGACACCATATATTTT.

The chain recombines TRBV28 with TRBJ2-7; 7 bases are shared with TRBD2. With V trimmed by 6 bases and J by 2 bases, 16 bases remained unmatched. Germline V gene data show CDR1 as MDHEN and CDR2 as SYDVKM. This CDR3 has 17 amino acids. In nucleotides, the CDR3 is TGTGCCAGCAGAACCCTCGTCCAGCGGGGATATCCCTACGAGCAGTACTTC. This encodes CASRTLVQRGYPYEQYF.

In DNA form, the CDR3 reads TGTGCCAGCAGCTTAGGACTAGCGGACGTAACCGGGGAGCTGTTTTTT. This translates into CASSLGLADVTGELFF. The chain is built from TRBV11-2 and TRBJ2-2; 9 bases match TRBD2. V was clipped by 1 base and J by 5 bases; unmatched bases: 5. The CDR3 consists of 16 residues. Germline CDR1 SGHAT, CDR2 FQNNGV.